A selection of T cell receptor beta chains follows, all from one sample in a study of CD8+ T cells in alopecia areata. TCRdb keeps only in-frame clones here, not all; method: immunoSEQ multiplex PCR. Among about 150,000 clones listed, roughly 50% were seen once. The input for sequencing was CD4+ T cells sorted from blood, taken at week 0. These receptors all come from a human donor with alopecia areata. The CDR3 runs from the conserved cysteine through the conserved F or W. The D gene is left open where the match is weak. Size tells how often a clone was seen (once, few, many) or the class of an expanded clone, and some rows leave it out.

CDR3 DNA,CDR3 protein,V gene,D gene,clone size,J gene
TGCAGCGTTGAAGTGGGACAGGGGCGGCCTTACGAGCAGTACTTC,CSVEVGQGRPYEQYF,TRBV29-1,TRBD1,NA,TRBJ2-7
TGCGCCAGCAGCCAAGGAATAGGGAACTATGGCTACACCTTC,CASSQGIGNYGYTF,TRBV4-3,NA,few,TRBJ1-2
TGTGCCACCACACGGGGGGTGAACACTGAAGCTTTCTTT,CATTRGVNTEAFF,TRBV2,NA,NA,TRBJ1-1
TGCGCCAGCAGCGACGGGGACGAGCAGTACTTC,CASSDGDEQYF,TRBV4-1,NA,few,TRBJ2-7
TGCGCCAGCAGCTTGGATCCAGGGGCCGGGGAGCTGTTTTTT,CASSLDPGAGELFF,TRBV5-1,NA,NA,TRBJ2-2
TGTGCCAGCAGCCCACCGGGACAGGCCTCCTACGAGCAGTACTTC,CASSPPGQASYEQYF,TRBV5-4,TRBD1,NA,TRBJ2-7
TGCAGCGTTCAGGTCGGCACTAATGAAAAACTGTTTTTT,CSVQVGTNEKLFF,TRBV29-1,NA,few,TRBJ1-4
TGTGCCAGTCTCGACAGGGATGGATATCAGCCCCAGCATTTT,CASLDRDGYQPQHF,TRBV6-5,TRBD1,once,TRBJ1-5
TGTGCCACCAGCAGAGATCAGGGGGTTTTTTATGGCTACACCTTC,CATSRDQGVFYGYTF,TRBV15,TRBD1,NA,TRBJ1-2
TGCAGCGTTGACTTTAGGGGCAGTCCCAACGAGGATACGCAGTATTTT,CSVDFRGSPNEDTQYF,TRBV29-1,NA,NA,TRBJ2-3
TGTGCCAGCAGCTTACCCGGGGGGGCCTGGGCCAAAAACATTCAGTACTTC,CASSLPGGAWAKNIQYF,TRBV7-9,TRBD2,NA,TRBJ2-4
TGTGCCAGCAGCTTCCGAGAGACCCAGTACTTC,CASSFRETQYF,TRBV7-2,NA,few,TRBJ2-5
TGTGCCAGCAGCCAAGATGAAGATGGAAACACCATATATTTT,CASSQDEDGNTIYF,TRBV4-2,NA,NA,TRBJ1-3
TGTGCCTGGAGTGGACACGAAGGTCAGCCCCAGCATTTT,CAWSGHEGQPQHF,TRBV30,NA,NA,TRBJ1-5
TGTGCCAGCAGTTCGACAGGGGGCTATCAGCCCCAGCATTTT,CASSSTGGYQPQHF,TRBV27,TRBD1,NA,TRBJ1-5
TGTGCCTGCCGGACTAGCGGGGGGGCCGTGGAGACCCAGTACTTC,CACRTSGGAVETQYF,TRBV30,TRBD2,NA,TRBJ2-5
TGTGCCAGCAGCCCCGGGACAGAGCAGTTCTTC,CASSPGTEQFF,TRBV7-9,NA,NA,TRBJ2-1
TGCGCCAGCAGCTTGAGCCCCACCCCTGGGGCCAACGTCCTGACTTTC,CASSLSPTPGANVLTF,TRBV5-1,NA,NA,TRBJ2-6
TGTGCCAGCAGATGGGGAGGGGGCGAGACTGAAGCTTTCTTT,CASRWGGGETEAFF,TRBV27,TRBD1,NA,TRBJ1-1
TGCGCCAGCAGCCCGCCAGACAGGGGCAGGGCCCAGCATTTT,CASSPPDRGRAQHF,TRBV4-1,TRBD1,few,TRBJ1-5
TGTGCCACCAGCACCAGACAGGGATATGACGAGACCCAGTACTTC,CATSTRQGYDETQYF,TRBV15,TRBD1,few,TRBJ2-5
TGCAGCGTTGACGGGACTAGCGGGGGTCTAGCCAAAAACATTCAGTACTTC,CSVDGTSGGLAKNIQYF,TRBV29-1,TRBD2,NA,TRBJ2-4
TGTGCCAGCAGCGTAGGGACATTCGAATCCCAGTACTTC,CASSVGTFESQYF,TRBV9,NA,NA,TRBJ2-5
TGTGCCAGCAGTCCGGGGACAGGACTGCAACCAAACTATGGCTACACCTTC,CASSPGTGLQPNYGYTF,TRBV28,TRBD1,NA,TRBJ1-2
TGTGCCAGCAGCTACGGGTCAGGGAGCTCTGGAAACACCATATATTTT,CASSYGSGSSGNTIYF,TRBV7-9,NA,few,TRBJ1-3
TGTGCCAGCAGCGTAGAGGTGCTAGCGGGGACAGATACGCAGTATTTT,CASSVEVLAGTDTQYF,TRBV9,TRBD2,NA,TRBJ2-3
TGTGCCAGCAGTAGACAGGGAAATCTTTACGAGCAGTACTTC,CASSRQGNLYEQYF,TRBV27,TRBD1,NA,TRBJ2-7
TGTGCCAGCAGGGCAGGGTACTCACCCCTCCACTTT,CASRAGYSPLHF,TRBV7-2,NA,few,TRBJ1-6
TGCGCCAGCAGCTTGGCCCCAGACGTGGGAGAGACCCAGTACTTC,CASSLAPDVGETQYF,TRBV5-1,NA,NA,TRBJ2-5
TGCAGCGTAAGACCGGGACTAGCGGGGGTCGAGCAGTTCTTC,CSVRPGLAGVEQFF,TRBV29-1,TRBD2,few,TRBJ2-1
TGTGCCAGCAGTTACCGGGGAACCCAAGAGACCCAGTACTTC,CASSYRGTQETQYF,TRBV6-5,NA,NA,TRBJ2-5
TGCAGCGTTGAACCCTGGGGGACTCGGGGTCAGCCCCAGCATTTT,CSVEPWGTRGQPQHF,TRBV29-1,NA,NA,TRBJ1-5
TGTGCCTGGAGCTTGAAAGGTTCCCAAGAGACCCAGTACTTC,CAWSLKGSQETQYF,TRBV30,NA,NA,TRBJ2-5
TGCAGCGCCGCGGAAGGTGTTAGGACAGATACGCAGTATTTT,CSAAEGVRTDTQYF,TRBV29-1,NA,few,TRBJ2-3
TGTGCCTGGTCCCTGACCCGGACAGGGTGGAATTCACCCCTCCACTTT,CAWSLTRTGWNSPLHF,TRBV30,TRBD1,NA,TRBJ1-6
TGTGCCAGCAGCTTGACAGGTGGGGCCAACGTCCTGACTTTC,CASSLTGGANVLTF,TRBV27,NA,NA,TRBJ2-6
TGCGCCAGCAGCTTACAGGGTTCCAATGAGCAGTTCTTC,CASSLQGSNEQFF,TRBV5-1,NA,once,TRBJ2-1
TGTGCCAGCAGCCCGGGCTCTGGGGCCAACGTCCTGACTTTC,CASSPGSGANVLTF,TRBV6-5,NA,few,TRBJ2-6
TGTGCCAGCAGGGTCGGACAGAGGGATGGCTACACCTTC,CASRVGQRDGYTF,TRBV2,NA,NA,TRBJ1-2
TGTGCCACCGAGTTTGTGGGTAACACCGGGGAGCTGTTTTTT,CATEFVGNTGELFF,TRBV19,NA,NA,TRBJ2-2
TGTGCCAGCAGTCTTGCCTACGAGCAGTACTTC,CASSLAYEQYF,TRBV2,NA,few,TRBJ2-7
TGCGCCAGCAGCACCGCGCCCGGACTCGGCCGGCAGACCCAGTACTTC,CASSTAPGLGRQTQYF,TRBV5-1,NA,NA,TRBJ2-5
TGTGCCAGCAGCTCACGGAAGACAGATACGCAGTATTTT,CASSSRKTDTQYF,TRBV7-2,NA,NA,TRBJ2-3
TGTGCCAGCAGTGCCGGGACTAACTACGAGCAGTACTTC,CASSAGTNYEQYF,TRBV28,TRBD2,NA,TRBJ2-7
TGCAGCGCCTCTACAGGGAACTATGGCTACACCTTC,CSASTGNYGYTF,TRBV29-1,NA,once,TRBJ1-2
TGTGCCAGCAGCTTACTTCCCCCCCCGGGGGAGACCCAGTACTTC,CASSLLPPPGETQYF,TRBV7-2,NA,NA,TRBJ2-5
TGTGCCAGCAGCAAGCAGGGGGGAGAGAAGACCCAGTACTTC,CASSKQGGEKTQYF,TRBV7-8,NA,few,TRBJ2-5
TGTGCCAGCTCACCAGGCCGGGATCAGCCCCAGCATTTT,CASSPGRDQPQHF,TRBV18,NA,few,TRBJ1-5